Below are 17 T cell receptor beta chains sequenced from a single sample in a study of PD-1 blockade in classical Hodgkin lymphoma. There was relapse after autologous stem cell transplantation in every patient, and there was variation in brentuximab vedotin exposure. Here immunoSEQ multiplex PCR was the method, and the copy in TCRdb shows in-frame clones only, minus some. The sample has about 18,000 clones, 80% to 85% seen once. Source: peripheral blood mononuclear cells (PBMCs), taken at baseline. Every receptor here comes from a human donor with classical Hodgkin lymphoma.

The rearrangement links TRBV2 to TRBJ1-1; 7 nucleotides align to TRBD1. Unmatched junction bases numbered 9, after V lost 9 bases and J lost 5 bases. The CDR3 extends over 13 amino acids. Germline V gene lookup returns CDR1 SNHLY and CDR2 FYNNEI. The DNA for the CDR3 is TGTGCCAGTGGACGCGACAGGGAAACTGAAGCTTTCTTT. Translation gives CASGRDRETEAFF. Full variable domain (missing parts from reference TRBV2 and TRBJ1-1): EPEVTQTPSHQVTQMGQEVILRCVPISNHLYFYWYRQILGQKVEFLVSFYNNEISEKSEIFDDQFSVERPDGSNFTLKIRSTKLEDSAMYFCASGRDRETEAFFGQGTRLTVV.

V is TRBV19 and J is TRBJ2-1; D is perhaps TRBD2 (5 bases). CDR1 and CDR2 (germline): LNHDA, SQIVND (reference sequence). The CDR3 has 16 amino acids. Between the trimmed V and J ends, which lost 5 bases and 7 bases, there was a span of 21 bases. The CDR3 is CASSGGNFYAQNEQFF. The CDR3 coding sequence is TGTGCCAGTAGTGGAGGAAACTTCTACGCCCAGAATGAGCAGTTCTTC.

The J gene is TRBJ2-1, the V gene TRBV19; 10 bases are a match to TRBD2. CDR3 length: 14 amino acids. In germline, CDR1 is LNHDA, CDR2 SQIVND (reference sequence). The V and J ends lost 9 bases and 4 bases, in that order; junction bases with no gene match: 6. The CDR3 region has the DNA TGTGCCAGCCGTTCTAGCGGGGGTTACAATGAGCAGTTCTTC. Encoded protein: CASRSSGGYNEQFF.

This chain connects TRBV10-3 to TRBJ2-1; no clear D. The CDR3 is made up of 17 amino acids. CDR1 is ENHRY and CDR2 is SYGVKD in the germline V gene. With 0 bases removed from V and 3 bases from J, the gap between germline ends came to 15 bases. Here the CDR3 reads CAISESMLAENYNEQFF. For the CDR3, the DNA is TGTGCCATCAGTGAGTCGATGCTGGCGGAGAACTACAATGAGCAGTTCTTC.

The chain carries TRBV5-6 and TRBJ1-4, with D possibly TRBD1 on 6 matching bases. The CDR3 covers 15 residues. From germline, CDR1 is SGHDT and CDR2 YYEEEE. Trimming removed 4 bases from V and 8 bases from J, with 18 bases in between. In DNA, the CDR3 is TGTGCCAGCAGCCCCCCCGGGGGGGGCAGAGAAAAACTGTTTTTT. It encodes CASSPPGGGREKLFF.

CDR3 bases: TGTGCCAGTCGCTCTACCTCCGGGACAGTTTATAGCAATCAGCCCCAGCATTTT. This gives the protein CASRSTSGTVYSNQPQHF. J is TRBJ1-5 and V is TRBV19, with 7 bases lining up with TRBD1. CDR3 length: 18 amino acids. Trimming took 8 bases from V and 0 from J; bases not matched to a gene: 16. Germline V gives CDR1 LNHDA, CDR2 SQIVND (reference sequence).

The V gene is TRBV19, the J gene TRBJ1-6; D call uncertain. The CDR3 is 13 residues long. V was cut by 7 bases and J by 6 bases, with 10 bases left in between. Germline V gene data show CDR1 as LNHDA and CDR2 as SQIVND (reference sequence). CDR3 bases: TGTGCCAGTAAACGGGCAGTTAATTCACCCCTCCACTTT. Protein product: CASKRAVNSPLHF. Complete variable domain (other parts from reference TRBV19 and TRBJ1-6): DGGITQSPKYLFRKEGQNVTLSCEQNLNHDAMYWYRQDPGQGLRLIYYSQIVNDFQKGDIAEGYSVSREKKESFPLTVTSAQKNPTAFYLCASKRAVNSPLHFGNGTRLTVT.

The chain couples TRBV9 to TRBJ2-5; 9 bases are shared with TRBD1. Losses at the gene ends were 4 bases for V and 1 base for J; bases not matched to a gene: 11. The CDR3 spans 17 residues. Germline V lookup: CDR1 SGDLS, CDR2 YYNGEE. CDR3: CASSPRGQGGVQETQYF. The DNA for the CDR3 is TGTGCCAGCAGCCCCCGGGGACAGGGTGGTGTCCAAGAGACCCAGTACTTC.

In its sample, this clone was seen a few times. This chain joins TRBV7-3 and TRBJ2-2, with D maybe TRBD1 (6 bases). This CDR3 is built from 13 residues. Germline V gene sequence: CDR1 SGHTA, CDR2 FQGTGA. Trimming stripped 9 bases from V and 4 bases from J, with 12 bases between. The CDR3 DNA reads TGTGCCAGTGGTACAGGGTCCACCGGGGAGCTGTTTTTT. It specifies CASGTGSTGELFF.

V usage is TRBV30 and J usage is TRBJ1-1; D is unclear. Trimming took off 4 bases at V and 1 base at J, with 13 bases between the two ends. In germline, CDR1 is GTSNPN, CDR2 SVGIG (reference sequence). This CDR3 spans 14 amino acids. CDR3: CAWNSGGPNTEAFF. The CDR3 DNA is TGTGCCTGGAATTCGGGAGGGCCGAACACTGAAGCTTTCTTT.

The gene calls are TRBV19 and TRBJ2-4; 9 positions agree with TRBD2. CDR1 is LNHDA, CDR2 SQIVND, per germline (reference sequence). There are 15 residues in the CDR3. V shed 6 bases and J 5 bases; nucleotides not matched to a gene: 8. CDR3 region: CASRKSAGGENIQYF. DNA for the CDR3: TGTGCCAGTAGAAAATCGGCGGGAGGGGAAAACATTCAGTACTTC.

This chain connects TRBV2 to TRBJ1-5; perhaps TRBD1 as D (5 bases). CDR1 and CDR2 from the germline V gene are SNHLY and FYNNEI. The CDR3 is 13 residues long. V lost 3 bases to trimming and J lost 5 bases, with 8 bases between them. The CDR3 bases are TGTGCCAGCAGTGATGGGGGGGATCAGCCCCAGCATTTT. It is translated as CASSDGGDQPQHF. The whole variable domain, remainder taken from reference TRBV2 and TRBJ1-5, is EPEVTQTPSHQVTQMGQEVILRCVPISNHLYFYWYRQILGQKVEFLVSFYNNEISEKSEIFDDQFSVERPDGSNFTLKIRSTKLEDSAMYFCASSDGGDQPQHFGDGTRLSIL.

V and J are TRBV10-3 and TRBJ2-5; 10 bases match TRBD2. Germline CDR1 and CDR2: ENHRY and SYGVKD. The CDR3 has 15 amino acids. Trimming cost V 5 bases and J 3 bases; bases outside gene matches: 6. The CDR3 coding sequence is TGTGCCATCAGTCGACTAGCGGGCAATAAAGAGACCCAGTACTTC. Protein sequence: CAISRLAGNKETQYF.

This clone showed up just a few times. This rearrangement joins TRBV29-1 to TRBJ2-7; D unclear. Germline V gives CDR1 SQVTM, CDR2 ANQGSEA. V was shortened by 7 bases and J by 4 bases, with 17 bases between the two germline ends. This CDR3 has 13 amino acids. The CDR3 nucleotides are TGCAGCGACCGGGCTACCCCCGAATACGAGCAGTACTTC. Amino acids: CSDRATPEYEQYF.

The V gene is TRBV7-3, the J gene TRBJ2-7, with 7 bases fitting TRBD2. The CDR3 loop spans 15 amino acids. Per germline, CDR1 SGHTA and CDR2 FQGTGA. After removal of 2 bases from V and 3 bases from J, the junction contained 7 bases not matched to a gene. CDR3 loop: CASSLGSGKDYEQYF. CDR3 bases: TGTGCCAGCAGCTTAGGGAGCGGGAAGGACTACGAGCAGTACTTC.

This sequence joins TRBV6-1 and TRBJ1-2; tentatively, D is TRBD1 (6 bases). The CDR3 length is 17 residues. Between the trimmed V and J ends, which lost 0 bases and 4 bases, there was a span of 18 bases. Germline V gene data show CDR1 as MNHNS and CDR2 as SASEGT. The CDR3 loop reads CASSEALTGITGYGYTF. The CDR3 coding sequence is TGTGCCAGCAGTGAAGCGCTAACAGGGATCACCGGCTATGGCTACACCTTC.

The chain combines TRBV19 with TRBJ1-4; 7 bases match TRBD1. Per germline, CDR1 LNHDA and CDR2 SQIVND (reference sequence). This CDR3 comprises 15 residues. Unmatched junction bases numbered 4, after V lost 6 bases and J lost 0 bases. CDR3 loop: CASRAGQATNEKLFF. DNA for the CDR3: TGTGCCAGTAGGGCTGGACAGGCAACTAATGAAAAACTGTTTTTT.